This T cell receptor beta chain was sequenced for a study of beta chain features in type 1 diabetes. Across the whole study: Sorted cell examination encompassed roughly 110,000,000 cells across all samples. Findings and caveats of the study: Shortening that was moderate but significant affected the TCRB CDR3s of Type 1 diabetes patients in all four CD4+ subsets.

After removal of 6 bases from V and 4 bases from J, the junction contained 0 bases not matched to a gene. CDR3 length: 12 amino acids. Germline assignment: CDR1 SQVTM and CDR2 ANQGSEA. Remarks on this clone: The antigen is undetermined. The identical CDR3 is also encoded by other nucleotide sequences in the sample.

The whole isolated RNA underwent reverse transcription, so sequencing captured expressed TCRB transcripts. Libraries were prepared by immunoSEQ multiplex PCR; TCRdb keeps only in-frame clonotypes and omits some of them. The data hold about 400,000 clones, with 10% to 15% observed a single time. A single heparinised blood sample, averaging around 110 mL, was obtained per donor. The sample comprised naive CD4+ T cells from blood. This TCR was recovered from a woman aged 18-35 years with type 1 diabetes. The chain recombines TRBV29-1 with TRBJ2-3; 11 bases fit TRBD2. In DNA, the CDR3 is TGCAGCGTGGGACTAGCGGCAGATACGCAGTATTTT. Amino acids: CSVGLAADTQYF.